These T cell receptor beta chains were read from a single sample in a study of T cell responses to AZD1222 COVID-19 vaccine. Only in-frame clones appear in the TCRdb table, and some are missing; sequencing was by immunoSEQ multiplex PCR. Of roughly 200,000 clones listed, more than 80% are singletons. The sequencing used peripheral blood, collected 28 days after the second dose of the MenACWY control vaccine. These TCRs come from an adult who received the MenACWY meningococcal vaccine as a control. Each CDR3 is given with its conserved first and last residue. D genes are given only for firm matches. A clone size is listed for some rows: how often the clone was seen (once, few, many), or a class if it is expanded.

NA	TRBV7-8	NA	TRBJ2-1	TGTGCCAGCAGCTCATACAGGGTAGGGTCCTACAATGAGCAGTTCTTC	CASSSYRVGSYNEQFF
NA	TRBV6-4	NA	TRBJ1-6	TGTGCCAGCAGTGAGACAGTTTATAATTCACCCCTCCACTTT	CASSETVYNSPLHF
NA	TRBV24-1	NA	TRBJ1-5	TGTGCCACCAGTGATTTGGGACTGGCCAATCAGCCCCAGCATTTT	CATSDLGLANQPQHF
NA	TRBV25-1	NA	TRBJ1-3	TGTGCCAGCAGTGACGACAGGTCTGGAAACACCATATATTTT	CASSDDRSGNTIYF
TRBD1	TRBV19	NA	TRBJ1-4	TGTGCCAGTAGTATCTCGGGACAGGCCCGGATTTTT	CASSISGQARIF
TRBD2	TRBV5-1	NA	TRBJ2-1	TGCGCCAGCAGCGACCTAGCGGGGAATGAGCAGTTCTTC	CASSDLAGNEQFF
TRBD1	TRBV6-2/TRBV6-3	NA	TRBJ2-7	TGTGCCAGCAGTAACTACAGGGGAAGCTCCTACGAGCAGTACTTC	CASSNYRGSSYEQYF
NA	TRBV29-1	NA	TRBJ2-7	TGCAGCGTAGCCAAACAGGGAATCTACGAGCAGTACTTC	CSVAKQGIYEQYF
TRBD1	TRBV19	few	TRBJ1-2	TGTGCCAGTAGTACAACCAGAACAGGGGGCTATGGCTACACCTTC	CASSTTRTGGYGYTF
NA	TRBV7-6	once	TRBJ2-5	TGTGCCAGCAGCACGCAGCGGACAGCCCCAAATCAAGAGACCCAGTACTTC	CASSTQRTAPNQETQYF
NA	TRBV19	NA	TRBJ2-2	TGTGCCAGTAGTATAGTGGGGAACGGGGAGCTGTTTTTT	CASSIVGNGELFF
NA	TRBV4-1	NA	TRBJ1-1	TGCGCCAGCAGCCAACTCAATCTATCCCCTTCAGCTTTCTTT	CASSQLNLSPSAFF
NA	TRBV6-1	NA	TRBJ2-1	TGTGCCAGCAGTGAAATGGGAAGCTCCTACAATGAGCAGTTCTTC	CASSEMGSSYNEQFF
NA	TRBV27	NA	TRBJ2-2	TGTGCCAGCACCTTTCAAGCGAGACCAGGCTTTAACACCGGGGAGCTGTTTTTT	CASTFQARPGFNTGELFF
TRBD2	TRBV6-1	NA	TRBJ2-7	TGTGCCAGCAGTGACCGCGGTCTAGCGGGAGTTCACGAGCAGTACTTC	CASSDRGLAGVHEQYF
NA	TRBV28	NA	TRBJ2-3	TGTGCCAGCAGTTTAAACCCGGGAAGTAGCACAGATACGCAGTATTTT	CASSLNPGSSTDTQYF
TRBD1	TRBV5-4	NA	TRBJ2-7	TGTGCCAGCAGCACGGACAGGGCCGGTAAATGGGGCGAGCAGTACTTC	CASSTDRAGKWGEQYF
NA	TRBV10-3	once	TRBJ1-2	TGTGCCACCCGCGCCGGGGCGAACTATGGCTACACCTTC	CATRAGANYGYTF
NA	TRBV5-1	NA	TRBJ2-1	TGCGCCAGCAGCTTGGACCTCGAGGGGAATGAGCAGTTCTTC	CASSLDLEGNEQFF
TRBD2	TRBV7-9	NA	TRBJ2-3	TGTGCCAGCAGCTTAACTAGCGGGAGTCCTCCACGTCCAGATACGCAGTATTTT	CASSLTSGSPPRPDTQYF
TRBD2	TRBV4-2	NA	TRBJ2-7	TGTGCCAGCAGCCTCCGGGGAGGGGCCCGTTCCGACTACGAGCAGTACTTC	CASSLRGGARSDYEQYF
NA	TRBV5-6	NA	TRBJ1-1	TGTGCCAGCAGCTTGCGATTTAAGCAGGCGAACACTGAAGCTTTCTTT	CASSLRFKQANTEAFF
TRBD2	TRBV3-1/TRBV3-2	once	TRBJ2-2	TGTGCCAGCACCGGGTTTGCGGGAGCAAGCGGCGGGGAGCTGTTTTTT	CASTGFAGASGGELFF
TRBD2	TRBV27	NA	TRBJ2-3	TGTGCCAGCTCCCCCCGGGAGGGCAGGAAGTATTTT	CASSPREGRKYF
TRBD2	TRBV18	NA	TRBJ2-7	TGTGCCAGCTCATCCGGGGGGACCTACGAGCAGTACTTC	CASSSGGTYEQYF
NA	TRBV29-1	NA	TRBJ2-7	TGCAGCATCACCGGGGGCTCCTACGAGCAGTACTTC	CSITGGSYEQYF
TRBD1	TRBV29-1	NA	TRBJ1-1	TGCAGCGTTGGGACAGGGGTCAACACTGAAGCTTTCTTT	CSVGTGVNTEAFF
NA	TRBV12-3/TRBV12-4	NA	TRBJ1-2	TGTGCCAGCAGTTTAGGGACTTATGGCTACACCTTC	CASSLGTYGYTF
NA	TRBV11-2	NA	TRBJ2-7	TGTGCCAGCAGCCCTCTCCAGGGAGGCCACGAGCAGTACTTC	CASSPLQGGHEQYF
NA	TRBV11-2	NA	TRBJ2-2	TGTGCCAGCAGCCCCCCTGGGTGGCCAGGGGCGAACACCGGGGAGCTGTTTTTT	CASSPPGWPGANTGELFF
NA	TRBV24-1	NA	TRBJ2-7	TGTGCCACCAGTGATAGGGGGGACGGCACCTACGAGCAGTACTTC	CATSDRGDGTYEQYF
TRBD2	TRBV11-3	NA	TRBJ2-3	TGTGCCAGCAGCTTAGGAGGTAGCGGGGTGAAGTATTTT	CASSLGGSGVKYF
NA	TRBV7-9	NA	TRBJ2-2	TGTGCCAGCAGCTCGGACTCTGGCGGGGAGCTGTTTTTT	CASSSDSGGELFF
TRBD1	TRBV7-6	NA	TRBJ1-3	TGTGCCAGCAGCTCCCAAAGGACAGGGGACGGCACCATATATTTT	CASSSQRTGDGTIYF
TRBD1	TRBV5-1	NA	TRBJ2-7	TGCGCCAGCAGCCAAGGAGACAGGGGCTACGAGCAGTACTTC	CASSQGDRGYEQYF